A single T cell receptor (beta chain) is shown here with its context. Antigen unknown. V trimming: 1 base; J trimming: 1 base; junction bases outside the gene matches: 2. The CDR3 is 15 residues long. Germline lookup yields CDR1 SGHRS and CDR2 YFSETQ. This record belongs to a study of PD-1 blockade in classical Hodgkin lymphoma. The time point here: cycle 4 day 1 (C4D1), after 5 to 7 weeks of nivolumab. All the patients suffered relapse after autologous stem cell transplantation, and brentuximab vedotin exposure differed. The assay was immunoSEQ multiplex PCR, and TCRdb's table has in-frame clones only and misses some. The sample holds roughly 16,000 clones, about 83% seen once. Study results and limitations: No one has yet defined what causes the repertoire differences, which may be disease activity or prior therapy. There was a significant rise in CD4+ TCR diversity by C4D1, with no such rise for CD8+.

The receptor was derived from a human donor with classical Hodgkin lymphoma. V and J are TRBV5-1 and TRBJ1-3; the match to TRBD1 covers 7 bases. Sequencing used peripheral blood mononuclear cells (PBMCs), obtained before the fourth cycle of nivolumab. The CDR3 nucleotides read TGCGCCAGCAGCTTGTCAGGGGGATCTGGAAACACCATATATTTT. Its translation is CASSLSGGSGNTIYF.